This TCR beta chain was identified during a study of molecular identifiers for immune sequencing clone quantification. Study findings and constraints: Jurkat TCR RNA from one cell was spiked into approximately 1 million naive cells, and it was reportedly detectable there.

RNA fractions of 10%, 30% or 50% and about 18,000 to 1,000,000 sorted cells were the source of naive CD8 libraries. Trimming removed 4 bases at V and 8 bases at J, with 12 bases between. The CDR3 has 13 residues. TCRdb independently ran MiXCR on the PCR reads; one entry per CDR3 protein. The sample yields under 350,000 distinct CDR3 sequences, roughly 23% seen once. This clonotype has a count of ten or more. Its antigen remains unknown. This clonotype originated in a human donor in good health. Some libraries in this study had Jurkat cell RNA spiked in. The rearrangement links TRBV12-3 or TRBV12-4 to TRBJ2-1; D perhaps matches TRBD2 (5 bases). Sequenced sample: naive CD8+ T cells from blood, with Jurkat cell RNA spiked in. The subset denotes: FACS-sorted CD8+CD4-CCR7+CD45RA+ naive T cells. CDR3 bases: TGTGCCAGCAGTTACGGGATCGGAGATGAGCAGTTCTTC. Translating it yields CASSYGIGDEQFF.